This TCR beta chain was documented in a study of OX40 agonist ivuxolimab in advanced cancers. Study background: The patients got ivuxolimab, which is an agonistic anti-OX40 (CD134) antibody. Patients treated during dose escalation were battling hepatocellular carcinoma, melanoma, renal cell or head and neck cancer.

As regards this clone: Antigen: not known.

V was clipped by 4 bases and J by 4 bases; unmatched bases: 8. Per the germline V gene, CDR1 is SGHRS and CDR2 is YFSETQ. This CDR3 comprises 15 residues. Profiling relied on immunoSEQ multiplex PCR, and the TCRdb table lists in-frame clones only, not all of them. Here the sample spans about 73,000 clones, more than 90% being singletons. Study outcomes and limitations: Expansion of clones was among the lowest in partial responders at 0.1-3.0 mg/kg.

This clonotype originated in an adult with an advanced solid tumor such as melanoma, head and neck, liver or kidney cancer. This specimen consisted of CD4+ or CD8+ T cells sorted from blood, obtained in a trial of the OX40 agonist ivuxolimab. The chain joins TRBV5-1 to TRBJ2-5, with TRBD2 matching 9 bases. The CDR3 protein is CASSPLAGEGETQYF. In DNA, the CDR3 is TGCGCCAGCAGCCCTTTAGCGGGGGAGGGAGAGACCCAGTACTTC.